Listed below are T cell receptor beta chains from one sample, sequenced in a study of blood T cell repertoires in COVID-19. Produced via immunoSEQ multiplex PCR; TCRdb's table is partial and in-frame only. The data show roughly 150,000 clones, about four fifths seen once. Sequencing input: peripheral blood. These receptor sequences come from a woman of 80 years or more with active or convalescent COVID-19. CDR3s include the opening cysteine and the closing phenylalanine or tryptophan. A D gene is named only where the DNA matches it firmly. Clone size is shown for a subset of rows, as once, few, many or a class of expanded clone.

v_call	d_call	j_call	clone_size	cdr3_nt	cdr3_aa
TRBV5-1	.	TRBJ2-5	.	TGCGCCAGCAGCCTGGTGGCCCGCGGGGAGACCCAGTACTTC	CASSLVARGETQYF
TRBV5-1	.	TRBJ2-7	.	TGCGCCAGCAGCCAGGGGCCCTCCTCCTACGAGCAGTACTTC	CASSQGPSSYEQYF
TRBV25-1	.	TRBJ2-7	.	TGTGCCAGCAGTGCTTCAGCAGGGGTGAGGGAGCAGTACTTC	CASSASAGVREQYF
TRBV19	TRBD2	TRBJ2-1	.	TGTGCCAGTAGTATAGGGACTAGCGGGATAGTTGAGCAGTTCTTC	CASSIGTSGIVEQFF
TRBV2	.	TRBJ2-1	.	TGTGCCAGCAGCGCAAGCATCAATGAGCAGTTCTTC	CASSASINEQFF
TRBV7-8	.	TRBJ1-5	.	TGTGCCAGCAGCTTATATGGGGGAGGGGCCCAGCATTTT	CASSLYGGGAQHF
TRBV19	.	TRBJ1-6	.	TGTGCCAGTAGTAGGGGCGGACAAGGAACGTTAAATTCACCCCTCCACTTT	CASSRGGQGTLNSPLHF
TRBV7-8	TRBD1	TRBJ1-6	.	TGTGCCAGCAGGAAAGGGACAGTAAATTCACCCCTCCACTTT	CASRKGTVNSPLHF
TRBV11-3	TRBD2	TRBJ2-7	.	TGTGCCAGCAGCTTGAGCAGGGAGGGCGAGCAGTACTTC	CASSLSREGEQYF
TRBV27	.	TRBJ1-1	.	TGTGCCAGCAGACTAGCTAGGGGGGGCACTGAAGCTTTCTTT	CASRLARGGTEAFF
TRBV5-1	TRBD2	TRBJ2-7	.	TGCGCCAGCAGCTTGGAACAGCGGGAGGGCCCCCTTTTCTTC	CASSLEQREGPLFF
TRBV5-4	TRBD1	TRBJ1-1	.	TGTGCCAGCAGCTTGGCAGGGGGCAGCACTGAAGCTTTCTTT	CASSLAGGSTEAFF
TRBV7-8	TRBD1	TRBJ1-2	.	TGTGCCAGCAGCCCGGGAGGACAGGGGATCTATGGCTACACCTTC	CASSPGGQGIYGYTF
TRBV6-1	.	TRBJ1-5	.	TGTGCCAGCAGTGAACGGACGGGGACACATAGCAATCAGCCCCAGCATTTT	CASSERTGTHSNQPQHF
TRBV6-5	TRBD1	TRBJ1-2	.	TGTGCCAGCAGTTTCCGGGGACAGGGGGCGAATGGCTACACCTTC	CASSFRGQGANGYTF
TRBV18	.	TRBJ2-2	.	TGTGCCAGCTCACCGACAGGGAACACCGGGGAGCTGTTTTTT	CASSPTGNTGELFF
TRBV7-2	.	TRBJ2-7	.	TGTGCCAGCAGCTTAGGGGGGGGGACAGGATACCGCGAGCAGTACTTC	CASSLGGGTGYREQYF
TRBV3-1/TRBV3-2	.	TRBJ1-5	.	TGTGCCAGCAGCCAAGACAGGGTTCAGCCCCAGCATTTT	CASSQDRVQPQHF
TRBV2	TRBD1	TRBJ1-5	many	TGTGCCAGCAGTTACAACAGGGGTTGGAATCAGCCCCAGCATTTT	CASSYNRGWNQPQHF